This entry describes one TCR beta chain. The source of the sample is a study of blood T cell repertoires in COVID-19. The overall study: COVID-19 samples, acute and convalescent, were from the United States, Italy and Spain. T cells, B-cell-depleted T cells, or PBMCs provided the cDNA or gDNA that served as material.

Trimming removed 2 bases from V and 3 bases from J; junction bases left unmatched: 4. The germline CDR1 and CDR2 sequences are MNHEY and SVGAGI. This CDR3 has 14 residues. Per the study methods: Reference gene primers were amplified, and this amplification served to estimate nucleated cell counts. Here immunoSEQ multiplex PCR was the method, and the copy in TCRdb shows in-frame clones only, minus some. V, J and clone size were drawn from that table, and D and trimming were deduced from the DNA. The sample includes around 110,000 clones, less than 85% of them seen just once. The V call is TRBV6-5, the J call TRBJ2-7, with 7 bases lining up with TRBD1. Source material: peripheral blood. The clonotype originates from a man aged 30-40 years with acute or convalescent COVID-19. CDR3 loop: CASSYGTDYYEQYV. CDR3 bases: TGTGCCAGCAGTTACGGGACAGATTACTACGAGCAGTACGTC.